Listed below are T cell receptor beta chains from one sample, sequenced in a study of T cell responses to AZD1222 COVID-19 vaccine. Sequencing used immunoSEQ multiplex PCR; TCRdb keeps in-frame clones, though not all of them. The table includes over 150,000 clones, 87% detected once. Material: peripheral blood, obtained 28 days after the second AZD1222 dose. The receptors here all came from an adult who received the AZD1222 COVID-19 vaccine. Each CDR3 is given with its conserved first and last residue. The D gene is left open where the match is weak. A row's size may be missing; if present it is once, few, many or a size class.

cdr3_aa: CASSQEIRGRNPTEAFF
cdr3_nt: TGCGCCAGCAGCCAAGAAATAAGGGGGCGAAACCCCACTGAAGCTTTCTTT
clone_size: .
v_call: TRBV4-1
j_call: TRBJ1-1
d_call: TRBD1

cdr3_aa: CASSLDTGGGVREQYF
cdr3_nt: TGTGCCAGCAGCTTAGATACTGGTGGCGGGGTGAGGGAGCAGTACTTC
clone_size: .
v_call: TRBV7-2
j_call: TRBJ2-7
d_call: .

cdr3_aa: CASGRLVLGTLGVVSPLHF
cdr3_nt: TGTGCCAGCGGGCGCCTAGTTTTAGGGACATTAGGGGTTGTTTCACCCCTCCACTTT
clone_size: .
v_call: TRBV7-2
j_call: TRBJ1-6
d_call: .

cdr3_aa: CASSDADEAGNTIYF
cdr3_nt: TGTGCCAGCAGTGACGCGGACGAGGCCGGAAACACCATATATTTT
clone_size: .
v_call: TRBV2
j_call: TRBJ1-3
d_call: .

cdr3_aa: CASSQGGAGSGGYTF
cdr3_nt: TGTGCCAGCAGCCAAGGGGGGGCTGGATCTGGTGGCTACACCTTC
clone_size: few
v_call: TRBV4-2
j_call: TRBJ1-2
d_call: .

cdr3_aa: CASSGTEYSYEQYF
cdr3_nt: TGCGCCAGCAGCGGGACTGAATACTCCTACGAGCAGTACTTC
clone_size: .
v_call: TRBV5-1
j_call: TRBJ2-7
d_call: .

cdr3_aa: CASSSPGLEQYF
cdr3_nt: TGTGCCAGCAGCTCCCCGGGCCTAGAGCAGTACTTC
clone_size: once
v_call: TRBV5-6
j_call: TRBJ2-7
d_call: .

cdr3_aa: CASSFTGVPSYNEQFF
cdr3_nt: TGTGCCAGCAGCTTTACAGGGGTCCCCTCCTACAATGAGCAGTTCTTC
clone_size: .
v_call: TRBV11-2
j_call: TRBJ2-1
d_call: TRBD1

cdr3_aa: CASSLGGNTIYF
cdr3_nt: TGTGCCAGCAGCCTGGGAGGAAACACCATATATTTT
clone_size: .
v_call: TRBV12-3/TRBV12-4
j_call: TRBJ1-3
d_call: .

cdr3_aa: CASSEALGGIEDTQYF
cdr3_nt: TGTGCCAGCAGTGAAGCGCTGGGGGGGATAGAAGATACGCAGTATTTT
clone_size: .
v_call: TRBV6-1
j_call: TRBJ2-3
d_call: TRBD2

cdr3_aa: CASRRDRGYEQYF
cdr3_nt: TGTGCCAGCAGAAGGGACAGGGGCTACGAGCAGTACTTC
clone_size: .
v_call: TRBV2
j_call: TRBJ2-7
d_call: TRBD1

cdr3_aa: CASSLGAARSPLHF
cdr3_nt: TGCGCCAGCAGCTTGGGGGCAGCCAGATCACCCCTCCACTTT
clone_size: .
v_call: TRBV5-1
j_call: TRBJ1-6
d_call: .

cdr3_aa: CASVRDRINYGYTF
cdr3_nt: TGTGCCAGCGTGCGGGACAGGATTAACTATGGCTACACCTTC
clone_size: .
v_call: TRBV19
j_call: TRBJ1-2
d_call: TRBD1

cdr3_aa: CASSLGQGNSPLHF
cdr3_nt: TGTGCCAGCAGCCTAGGACAGGGGAATTCACCCCTCCACTTT
clone_size: .
v_call: TRBV3-1/TRBV3-2
j_call: TRBJ1-6
d_call: TRBD1

cdr3_aa: CASSDYTKDRGTWTEAFF
cdr3_nt: TGTGCCAGCAGTGACTACACGAAGGACAGGGGGACGTGGACTGAAGCTTTCTTT
clone_size: .
v_call: TRBV6-1
j_call: TRBJ1-1
d_call: TRBD1

cdr3_aa: CASSPRLSYEQYF
cdr3_nt: TGTGCCAGCTCACCCCGCTTATCCTACGAGCAGTACTTC
clone_size: once
v_call: TRBV18
j_call: TRBJ2-7
d_call: .

cdr3_aa: CASSLQDSTGTQYF
cdr3_nt: TGCGCCAGCAGCTTACAGGACTCCACAGGGACGCAGTATTTT
clone_size: .
v_call: TRBV5-1
j_call: TRBJ2-3
d_call: .

cdr3_aa: CASKSEEMAASTDTQYF
cdr3_nt: TGCGCCAGCAAAAGTGAGGAGATGGCCGCGAGCACAGATACGCAGTATTTT
clone_size: .
v_call: TRBV10-2
j_call: TRBJ2-3
d_call: .